This T cell receptor (beta chain) stems from a study of technical replicates of blood from several donors (dated by TCRdb to about 2017). To note about this clone: Its specific antigen is unknown. Per-base quality was not reported, and no clone a single base away is much larger than it.

CDR1 SGDLS and CDR2 YYNGEE were looked up in the germline V gene. CDR3 length: 16 amino acids, cysteine to phenylalanine. CDR3 DNA only is kept here, 48 bases in frame from base 1. The junction carries 21 bases between V and J, which are trimmed by 3 bases and 6 bases respectively. Library preparation was by the immunoSEQ multiplex PCR assay. Entries here come from immuneACCESS through TCRdb and include only in-frame sequences with V and J called. Some clones fail to appear in such tables; in the studies checked, an unresolved V gene covers under half of the shortfall, and the cause of the remainder is unknown. The sample contains 50,000 to 80,000 clones, roughly 90% of them found a single time. Jointly, the top ten make up under 6% of the sample.

Sequenced: PBMCs. The source of this sequence is a human donor in good health. Some clones in this sample may be carry-over from other donors' samples. The sequence is built from TRBV9 and TRBJ1-2; tentative D gene TRBD1, with 6 bases matching. The CDR3 is CASSGQVGLGAHGYTF. The nucleotide sequence reads as follows: TGTGCCAGCAGCGGCCAGGTTGGGTTGGGGGCCCATGGCTACACCTTC.